These 20 T cell receptor beta chains came from one sample sequenced in a study of early T cells in non-severe SARS-CoV-2 infection (dated by TCRdb to the early 2020s). The receptor library was made with 5' RACE. The listed sequencing device is NextSeq 500. TCRdb's own reprocessing of the public reads used fastp at Q25 and MiXCR and kept productive beta chains. Merged by CDR3 protein, the rows form single entries marked with the most common genes and DNA. This sample has tens of thousands of distinct CDR3 sequences in its table, and over 9.5% of those were observed once. In total, the top ten clones hold around 7.3% of the sample. Sequenced here: whole blood, sampled at baseline. The receptors here all came from an adult who was a healthcare worker with PCR-confirmed SARS-CoV-2 infection or an uninfected control (not recorded which).

The CDR3, as DNA: TGCGCCAGCAGCCTCTCAACCGGCGGAAGCTCCTACAATGAGCAGTTCTTC. Amino acid sequence: CASSLSTGGSSYNEQFF. The chain joins TRBV4-3 to TRBJ2-1; no firm D call. The germline V and J ends were trimmed by 4 bases and 0 bases, with 16 bases remaining between them. Germline values: CDR1 LGHNA, CDR2 YSLEER. This CDR3 is 17 amino acids long.

The gene calls are TRBV19 and TRBJ1-5; the match to TRBD1 covers 7 bases. Germline CDR1 reads LNHDA; CDR2 reads SQIVND (reference sequence). The CDR3 is 17 residues long. With V trimmed by 3 bases and J by 4 bases, 12 bases remained unmatched. The CDR3 reads CASSIARGGTRNQPQHF. In DNA, the CDR3 is TGTGCCAGTAGTATCGCCAGGGGGGGGACTAGGAATCAGCCCCAGCATTTT.

V and J are TRBV5-4 and TRBJ1-4, with unresolved D. Germline CDR1 and CDR2: SGHNT and YYREEE (reference sequence). Trimming cost V 4 bases and J 7 bases, with 14 bases left between them. The CDR3 spans 14 residues. DNA for the CDR3: TGTGCCAGCAGCGTACCGGATTCGCCTGAAAAACTGTTTTTT. This codes for CASSVPDSPEKLFF. The full variable domain, rest sourced from reference TRBV5-4 and TRBJ1-4, is ETGVTQSPTHLIKTRGQQVTLRCSSQSGHNTVSWYQQALGQGPQFIFQYYREEENGRGNFPPRFSGLQFPNYSSELNVNALELDDSALYLCASSVPDSPEKLFFGSGTQLSVL.

This clonotype was seen at least ten times. In nucleotides, the CDR3 is TGTGCCAGCAGCGTAGTTGGGGACACCACAGATACGCAGTATTTT. Its translation: CASSVVGDTTDTQYF. This chain uses TRBV9 with TRBJ2-3, with D possibly being TRBD1 (6 bases). The V gene's germline CDR1 is SGDLS and CDR2 YYNGEE. CDR3 length: 15 amino acids. V was trimmed by 0 bases and J by 2 bases, leaving 10 bases between them.

This clonotype was seen only a few times. This chain links TRBV29-1 with TRBJ2-7, with TRBD1 matching over 8 bases. The germline V gene has CDR1 SQVTM and CDR2 ANQGSEA. The CDR3 spans 11 residues. Trimming removed 7 bases from V and 3 bases from J; junction bases left unmatched: 2. The CDR3 DNA sequence: TGCAGCGGTGGGACAGGCTACGAGCAGTACTTC. Encoded protein: CSGGTGYEQYF.

This clonotype has a count of ten or more. The chain uses TRBV7-3 and TRBJ2-7, with D possibly being TRBD1 (5 bases). In germline, CDR1 is SGHTA, CDR2 FQGTGA. V was cut by 4 bases and J by 0 bases, with 7 bases left in between. CDR3 size: 13 residues. The CDR3 protein is CASSYDSSYEQYF. In DNA, the CDR3 is TGTGCCAGCAGCTATGACAGCTCCTACGAGCAGTACTTC.

The chain is built from TRBV11-2 and TRBJ1-5; a possible D gene is TRBD1 (5 bases). The CDR3 covers 12 residues. The V gene lost 6 bases and the J gene lost 6 bases, with 9 bases spanning the gap. Germline V gene lookup returns CDR1 SGHAT and CDR2 FQNNGV. The CDR3 loop reads CASRDGAQPQHF. The DNA for the CDR3 is TGTGCCAGCAGGGACGGGGCTCAGCCCCAGCATTTT.

V usage is TRBV12-3 or TRBV12-4 and J usage is TRBJ2-5; no reliable D call. There are 12 residues in the CDR3. The V end lost 6 bases, the J end lost 4 bases, and 9 bases lay between the germline ends. The CDR3 region has the DNA TGTGCCAGCAGCCCGACTCGAGAGACCCAGTACTTC. Its protein product is CASSPTRETQYF.

The chain carries TRBV2 and TRBJ1-1, with 9 bases fitting TRBD1. Trimming took 3 bases from V and 8 from J; bases not matched to a gene: 4. The germline gives CDR1 SNHLY, CDR2 FYNNEI. This CDR3 has 13 amino acids. CDR3 in DNA: TGTGCCAGCAGTGAGGATGGACAGGGGGAAGCTTTCTTT. It specifies CASSEDGQGEAFF.

Only a few counts were recorded for this clonotype. The junction does not match germline at one end; this may be a read error. The chain couples TRBV7-9 to TRBJ2-5; the D gene could be TRBD1 or TRBD2 (6 bases each). CDR1 is SEHNR and CDR2 is FQNEAQ in the germline V gene (reference sequence). The CDR3 extends over 12 amino acids. Here the CDR3 reads CASSSGGGTQYF. In DNA, the CDR3 is TGTGCCAGCAGCTCCGGAGGGGGTACCCAGTATTTC. Full variable domain (outside the CDR3, taken from reference TRBV7-9 and TRBJ2-5): DTGVSQNPRHKITKRGQNVTFRCDPISEHNRLYWYRQTLGQGPEFLTYFQNEAQLEKSRLLSDRFSAERPKGSFSTLEIQRTEQGDSAMYLCASSSGGGTQYFGPGTRLLVL.

Ten or more counts support this clonotype. V usage is TRBV4-3 and J usage is TRBJ2-7; TRBD1 matches at 8 bases. The CDR3 contains 13 residues. Trimming removed 3 bases from V and 4 bases from J; junction bases left unmatched: 2. From germline, CDR1 is LGHNA and CDR2 YSLEER. The CDR3 region has the DNA TGCGCCAGCAGCCACACAGGGGGATACGAGCAGTACTTC. This gives the protein CASSHTGGYEQYF.

This clonotype occurred once. The chain couples TRBV27 to TRBJ2-7, with D possibly matching TRBD2 (7 bases). The CDR3 runs to 13 residues. Deletions cut 6 bases from V and 5 bases from J, with 14 bases between. Germline V gene sequence: CDR1 MNHEY, CDR2 SMNVEV (reference sequence). CDR3 coding DNA: TGTGCCAGCAGCCGGGGGGCCAAGAACGAGCAGTACTTC. This sequence encodes CASSRGAKNEQYF.

CDR3 loop: CASSQVTVDYGYTF. In DNA form, the CDR3 reads TGCGCCAGCAGCCAAGTGACAGTTGACTATGGCTACACCTTC. The chain combines TRBV4-1 with TRBJ1-2; TRBD1 is a possible D gene (5 bases). With 1 base removed from V and 3 bases from J, the gap between germline ends came to 9 bases. This CDR3 is built from 14 residues. From germline, CDR1 is MGHRA and CDR2 YSYEKL.

This clonotype was found a few times. The gene calls are TRBV2 and TRBJ2-2; 7 positions match TRBD1. The CDR3 has 16 amino acids. In germline, CDR1 is SNHLY, CDR2 FYNNEI. With V trimmed by 5 bases and J by 4 bases, 10 bases remained unmatched. CDR3 coding DNA: TGTGCCAGCAGTCCGACAGGGAGACGGGGCACCGGGGAGCTGTTTTTT. Its protein is CASSPTGRRGTGELFF.

J is TRBJ2-7 and V is TRBV5-6; possible D gene TRBD1, 6 bases. This CDR3 is 15 amino acids long. Germline loops: CDR1 SGHDT, CDR2 YYEEEE. The V end was cut by 6 bases, the J end by 5 bases, with 21 bases between. Here the CDR3 DNA reads TGTGCCAGCACCTTCCGGGACACGCGAATCCACGAGCAGTACTTC. Its protein product is CASTFRDTRIHEQYF.

The chain uses TRBV6-6 and TRBJ2-1; 9 bases fit TRBD2. This CDR3 is built from 15 residues. Unmatched junction bases numbered 9, after V lost 6 bases and J lost 6 bases. Germline CDR1 MNHNY, CDR2 SVGAGI (reference sequence). CDR3 coding DNA: TGTGCCAGCAGCCCTAGCGGGGAACCCTCCAATGAGCAGTTCTTC. Encoded protein: CASSPSGEPSNEQFF.

This clonotype was recorded many times. This rearrangement joins TRBV7-2 to TRBJ1-1; 9 bases agree with TRBD1. V lost 11 bases to trimming and J lost 1 base; unmatched junction nucleotides: 5. CDR1 is SGHTA and CDR2 is FQGNSA in the germline V gene. The CDR3 consists of 13 residues. The CDR3 reads CAWDRDGNTEAFF. CDR3 DNA sequence: TGTGCCTGGGACAGGGATGGGAACACTGAAGCTTTCTTT.

This clonotype occurred a few times. The chain has TRBV4-3 and TRBJ2-7, with D possibly matching TRBD2 (6 bases). Trimming removed 0 bases from V and 3 bases from J, with 12 bases in between. Germline CDR1 and CDR2: LGHNA and YSLEER. This CDR3 spans 15 amino acids. The CDR3 DNA is TGCGCCAGCAGCCAAGATAGGAGGGGATTCTACGAGCAGTACTTC. Its protein product is CASSQDRRGFYEQYF.

This clonotype was counted only a few times. The chain recombines TRBV2 with TRBJ1-5, with TRBD1 matching 7 bases. Per germline, CDR1 SNHLY and CDR2 FYNNEI. J lost 7 bases, V lost 2 bases, and 8 bases had no gene match. The CDR3 covers 15 residues. Here the CDR3 reads CASSEWATGLQPQHF. The DNA of the CDR3 is TGTGCCAGCAGTGAATGGGCGACAGGGTTGCAGCCCCAGCATTTT.

This clonotype was picked up a small number of times. This chain joins TRBV6-5 and TRBJ1-5; 9 nucleotides line up with TRBD1. Trimming cost V 6 bases and J 6 bases; bases outside gene matches: 6. CDR3 length: 14 residues. The V gene's germline CDR1 is MNHEY and CDR2 SVGAGI. CDR3 residues: CASSLDRGGQPQHF. CDR3 in DNA: TGTGCCAGCAGCCTGGACAGGGGAGGTCAGCCCCAGCATTTT.